The clone carrying this T cell receptor (beta chain) came up a few times. The data were obtained in a study of cytomegalovirus exposure and HLA in healthy donors. Profiled with immunoSEQ multiplex PCR; TCRdb holds only in-frame clones, not every one. The data contain about 110,000 clones, about 88% of them singletons. CDR1 is SEHNR and CDR2 is FQNEAQ in the germline V gene (reference sequence). This CDR3 contains 15 residues. V was cut by 5 bases and J by 1 base, with 15 bases left in between. The material sequenced was PBMCs. The V call is TRBV7-9, the J call TRBJ2-7; D is ambiguous. This clonotype was obtained from a woman under 30 in good health and CMV-seropositive. The CDR3 loop is CASSPLPFGSYEQYF. CDR3 coding DNA: TGTGCCAGCAGCCCTCTTCCTTTCGGGTCCTACGAGCAGTACTTC.